This T cell receptor (beta chain) was profiled in a study of blood T cell repertoires in COVID-19. Across the whole study: From the United States, Italy and Spain came samples of acute and convalescent COVID-19. Sample material is recorded as cDNA or gDNA derived from T cells, B-cell-depleted T cells, or PBMCs.

Per germline, CDR1 MGHRA and CDR2 YSYEKL. V was pared by 3 bases and J by 4 bases, with 13 bases of the junction left unmatched. This CDR3 region has 17 residues. In the study's own analysis: Researchers report that nucleated cell counts were estimated from reference gene primer amplification. The assay was immunoSEQ multiplex PCR, and TCRdb's table has in-frame clones only and misses some. The V and J calls and the clone size are those of that table, but D and trimming were determined from the DNA. The table lists under 200,000 clones, more than 70% of them singletons. The sample consisted of peripheral blood. This sequence joins TRBV4-1 and TRBJ2-3; 7 bases are a match to TRBD2. The TCR originated in a woman aged 70-85 years who had recovered from COVID-19. Here the CDR3 reads CASSQAPLALGADTQYF. The CDR3 DNA is TGCGCCAGCAGCCAGGCCCCACTAGCGCTAGGGGCAGATACGCAGTATTTT.